These T cell receptor beta chains were read from a single sample in a study of early stage breast cancer tumors. Sequenced by immunoSEQ multiplex PCR; TCRdb stores in-frame clones only, minus some. The sample yields fewer than 80,000 clones, around 80% seen once. The sequenced sample consisted of blood. The receptors were sampled from a person aged 35 to 50 with breast cancer. Each CDR3 is given with its conserved first and last residue. D genes are given only for firm matches. Clone size appears in some rows only: once, few, many, or a class for an expanded clone.

abundance: NA
j_gene: TRBJ2-3
d_gene: TRBD2
len: 16
v_gene: TRBV7-3
CDR3nt: TGTGCCAGCAGCCCGGGCATAGGGACTAGCACGGATACGCAGTATTTT
CDR3aa: CASSPGIGTSTDTQYF

abundance: NA
j_gene: TRBJ2-7
d_gene: NA
len: 15
v_gene: TRBV13
CDR3nt: TGTGCCAGCAGCTTTAGTAGCGGCCCTTCTAACGAGCAGTACTTC
CDR3aa: CASSFSSGPSNEQYF

abundance: NA
j_gene: TRBJ2-1
d_gene: NA
len: 15
v_gene: TRBV30
CDR3nt: TGTGCCTGGAGTTTTGGAGGTAGTTTATACAATGAGCAGTTCTTC
CDR3aa: CAWSFGGSLYNEQFF

abundance: few
j_gene: TRBJ1-1
d_gene: NA
len: 12
v_gene: TRBV4-1
CDR3nt: TGCGCCAGCAGCCAATCACACACTGAAGCTTTCTTT
CDR3aa: CASSQSHTEAFF

abundance: NA
j_gene: TRBJ2-7
d_gene: NA
len: 10
v_gene: TRBV28
CDR3nt: TGTGCCAGCAGTGCCGTCTGGCGAAACTTC
CDR3aa: CASSAVWRNF

abundance: NA
j_gene: TRBJ2-5
d_gene: NA
len: 13
v_gene: TRBV2
CDR3nt: TGTGCCAGCGTGGGTCAGTCCAAAGAGACCCAGTACTTC
CDR3aa: CASVGQSKETQYF

abundance: NA
j_gene: TRBJ2-6
d_gene: NA
len: 13
v_gene: TRBV7-2
CDR3nt: TGTGCCAGCAGCTTTGCTGGGGCCAACGTCCTGACTTTC
CDR3aa: CASSFAGANVLTF

abundance: once
j_gene: TRBJ2-7
d_gene: NA
len: 12
v_gene: TRBV2
CDR3nt: TGTGCCAGCAGGGGCATCTCCTACGAGCAGTACTTC
CDR3aa: CASRGISYEQYF

abundance: NA
j_gene: TRBJ1-1
d_gene: NA
len: 14
v_gene: TRBV6-6
CDR3nt: TGTGCCAGCAGTCCGGAGGATTTGAACACTGAAGCTTTCTTT
CDR3aa: CASSPEDLNTEAFF

abundance: NA
j_gene: TRBJ2-4
d_gene: NA
len: 16
v_gene: TRBV2
CDR3nt: TGTGCCAGCAGTGAAAGGTCAGCACTAGCCAAAAACATTCAGTACTTC
CDR3aa: CASSERSALAKNIQYF

abundance: NA
j_gene: TRBJ2-5
d_gene: TRBD1
len: 14
v_gene: TRBV5-4
CDR3nt: TGTGCCAGCAGCTCGAGACAGGGCTTGGAGACCCAGTACTTC
CDR3aa: CASSSRQGLETQYF

abundance: NA
j_gene: TRBJ2-5
d_gene: TRBD2
len: 14
v_gene: TRBV6-5
CDR3nt: TGTGCCAGCAGTTACAAAGCGGGAGGGCGCTACCAGTACTTC
CDR3aa: CASSYKAGGRYQYF

abundance: once
j_gene: TRBJ2-7
d_gene: TRBD2
len: 14
v_gene: TRBV7-2
CDR3nt: TGTGCCAGCAACACAGCGGGAGGGCCCTACGAGCAGTACTTC
CDR3aa: CASNTAGGPYEQYF

abundance: NA
j_gene: TRBJ2-7
d_gene: NA
len: 15
v_gene: TRBV2
CDR3nt: TGTGCCAGCAGACCTGGGGCAACGTTCGACTACGAGCAGTACTTC
CDR3aa: CASRPGATFDYEQYF

abundance: NA
j_gene: TRBJ2-1
d_gene: TRBD2
len: 18
v_gene: TRBV7-9
CDR3nt: TGTGCCAGCAGCTTGGGACTAGCGGGCTCTTTATCCTACAATGAGCAGTTCTTC
CDR3aa: CASSLGLAGSLSYNEQFF

abundance: NA
j_gene: TRBJ1-1
d_gene: NA
len: 13
v_gene: TRBV6-5
CDR3nt: TGTGCCAGCAGGACGACGGTGAACACTGAAGCTTTCTTT
CDR3aa: CASRTTVNTEAFF

abundance: once
j_gene: TRBJ2-7
d_gene: NA
len: 14
v_gene: TRBV28
CDR3nt: TGTGCCAGCTACGGGGCTCGGCCATACTACGAGCAGTACTTC
CDR3aa: CASYGARPYYEQYF

abundance: NA
j_gene: TRBJ1-5
d_gene: TRBD1
len: 13
v_gene: TRBV10-3
CDR3nt: TGTGCCTCCTCGACAGGGGGCAGGCAGCCCCAGCATTTT
CDR3aa: CASSTGGRQPQHF

abundance: few
j_gene: TRBJ2-7
d_gene: NA
len: 14
v_gene: TRBV27
CDR3nt: TGTGCCAGCAGTTTATCCGGGGCGCTGAACGAGCAGTACTTC
CDR3aa: CASSLSGALNEQYF

abundance: NA
j_gene: TRBJ2-7
d_gene: NA
len: 14
v_gene: TRBV5-1
CDR3nt: TGCGCCAGCAGCTTTCGGGACGGAACCTACGAGCAGTACTTC
CDR3aa: CASSFRDGTYEQYF

abundance: NA
j_gene: TRBJ2-5
d_gene: TRBD2
len: 15
v_gene: TRBV4-1
CDR3nt: TGCGCCAGCAGCCAAGAGTTGGGGGAGGGTAGGACCCAGTACTTC
CDR3aa: CASSQELGEGRTQYF

abundance: NA
j_gene: TRBJ2-2
d_gene: TRBD2
len: 15
v_gene: TRBV27
CDR3nt: TGTGCCAGCAGGCCGGGACTAGCTCGTTCCGGGGAGCTGTTTTTT
CDR3aa: CASRPGLARSGELFF

abundance: few
j_gene: TRBJ2-7
d_gene: NA
len: 12
v_gene: TRBV5-1
CDR3nt: TGCGCCAGCAGGGACCTGGGGCGCGAGCAGTACTTC
CDR3aa: CASRDLGREQYF

abundance: NA
j_gene: TRBJ2-5
d_gene: TRBD1
len: 17
v_gene: TRBV10-3
CDR3nt: TGTGCCATCAGTGGGGCCCCGGGACAGGGGTTATCAGAGACCCAGTACTTC
CDR3aa: CAISGAPGQGLSETQYF

abundance: few
j_gene: TRBJ1-1
d_gene: NA
len: 15
v_gene: TRBV27
CDR3nt: TGTGCCAGCAGGTCTCGGGGCAGGACAACAACTGAAGCTTTCTTT
CDR3aa: CASRSRGRTTTEAFF

abundance: NA
j_gene: TRBJ1-5
d_gene: NA
len: 17
v_gene: TRBV28
CDR3nt: TGTGCCAGCACTCCTACACGGGGGGGGGCTGGCAATCAGCCCCAGCATTTT
CDR3aa: CASTPTRGGAGNQPQHF